This T cell receptor (beta chain) came from a study of response to subunit inactivated influenza vaccine. Each CDR3 protein gets one entry after TCRdb re-called the RT-PCR reads with MiXCR. The sample shows 610,000 or so distinct CDR3 sequences, 13% to 15% of them seen only once. This clonotype came up a few times. The CDR3 is 13 residues long. Germline-derived CDR1 and CDR2 are MNHEY and SVGAGI. V was trimmed by 5 bases and J by 7 bases, leaving 9 bases between them. V and J are TRBV6-5 and TRBJ1-6; no definite D call. The sequence was collected from a middle-aged man who received an inactivated influenza vaccine. The sequencing here drew on PBMCs from blood, taken approximately 12 days after vaccination. The CDR3 DNA reads as TGTGCCAGCAGTACTCTGAGGAATTCACCCCTCCACTTT. Protein product: CASSTLRNSPLHF.